The source of this T cell receptor (beta chain) is a study of T cell clones after liver transplantation. Overall study: Post-transplant blood was tracked for graft-donor-reactive T cell clones identified in a pre-transplant mixed lymphocyte reaction. Third-party-reactive TCRbeta sequences from pre-transplant mixed lymphocyte reactions served as antigen-independent comparators. Study-level findings and limits: Graft donor-reactive T cells possibly entered the graft instead of undergoing deletion.

Clones were sequenced by immunoSEQ multiplex PCR, and TCRdb holds only the in-frame ones, with some missing. Of roughly 62,000 clones listed, 70% to 80% are singletons. With regard to this clone: Antigen: not known.

V trimming: 2 bases; J trimming: 8 bases; junction bases outside the gene matches: 5. The CDR3 length is 13 residues. The germline V gene has CDR1 MNHNY and CDR2 SVGAGI (reference sequence). Sample: CD4+ T cells from blood, taken at the roughly 15-month timepoint. This chain links TRBV6-6 with TRBJ1-2, with 7 nucleotides matching TRBD1. This clonotype was obtained from a human patient who received a liver transplant. These T cells may partly come from the graft donor. The CDR3 bases are TGTGCCAGCAGTTACGGACAGGAGTTAGGCTACACCTTC. Residues: CASSYGQELGYTF.